This is a list of T cell receptor beta chains from one sample in a study of a mutant IDH1 vaccine in newly diagnosed glioma. For these receptors, no antigen is known. The method was immunoSEQ multiplex PCR; TCRdb's version includes in-frame clones alone and lacks a portion of them. The repertoire has more than 45,000 clones, roughly 91% of them found once; the top ten carry more than 5.5%. This material consisted of PBMCs, taken from a glioma patient whose treatment included an IDH1 peptide vaccine. These receptors were collected from a woman aged 40 to 55 with glioma. Each CDR3 is given with its conserved first and last residue. D genes are given only for firm matches. The size of a clone is reported for some rows only, either as once, few or many, or as a class for expanded clones.

clone_size d_call j_call cdr3_length v_call cdr3_aa cdr3_nt
. . TRBJ1-6 15 TRBV6-1 CASSDRSRYNSPLHF TGTGCCAGCAGCGACAGAAGCAGGTATAATTCACCCCTCCACTTT
. . TRBJ2-5 13 TRBV5-1 CASSPGPMETQYF TGCGCCAGCAGCCCGGGACCAATGGAGACCCAGTACTTC
. . TRBJ2-4 15 TRBV6-6 CASSYYSGASGIQYF TGTGCCAGCAGTTACTACTCCGGGGCAAGTGGCATTCAGTACTTC
. . TRBJ2-7 14 TRBV5-4 CASSKGRDSYEQYF TGTGCCAGCAGTAAGGGGCGGGACTCCTACGAGCAGTACTTC
. . TRBJ1-1 14 TRBV10-2 CASSDDRRTSEAFF TGCGCCAGCAGTGATGACAGGAGAACATCTGAAGCTTTCTTT
. TRBD1 TRBJ1-1 18 TRBV10-1 CASRAGTGGVGVNTEAFF TGCGCCAGCAGGGCCGGGACAGGCGGAGTGGGGGTCAACACTGAAGCTTTCTTT
medium-sized TRBD1 TRBJ1-4 19 TRBV15 CATSRERTGQGTANEKLFF TGTGCCACCAGCAGAGAGCGTACGGGACAGGGGACCGCTAATGAAAAACTGTTTTTT
few . TRBJ1-6 14 TRBV5-4 CASSLQGNNSPLHF TGTGCCAGCAGCTTGCAGGGAAATAATTCACCCCTCCACTTT
. . TRBJ2-1 12 TRBV6-1 CASSLTRGEQFF TGTGCCAGCAGTCTCACAAGGGGTGAGCAGTTCTTC
once . TRBJ1-2 13 TRBV7-2 CASSYRGHEGYTF TGTGCCAGCAGCTACAGAGGTCATGAGGGCTACACCTTC
. . TRBJ2-7 13 TRBV19 CASSLLDSSEQYF TGTGCCAGTAGTCTTCTCGACAGCTCCGAGCAGTACTTC
few . TRBJ1-1 13 TRBV7-6 CASSLGHNTEAFF TGTGCCAGCAGCTTAGGCCATAACACTGAAGCTTTCTTT
. . TRBJ1-2 11 TRBV29-1 CSVAANYGYTF TGCAGCGTTGCGGCTAACTATGGCTACACCTTC
. . TRBJ1-3 18 TRBV4-1 CASSQDKGTQAPGNTIYF TGCGCCAGCAGCCAAGATAAAGGGACCCAGGCCCCCGGAAACACCATATATTTT
. . TRBJ1-6 11 TRBV2 CASSEGVGLHF TGTGCCAGCAGTGAGGGGGTGGGCCTCCACTTT
. TRBD2 TRBJ2-2 16 TRBV7-2 CASSLNSGGASGELFF TGTGCCAGCAGCTTAAATAGCGGGGGGGCGTCCGGGGAGCTGTTTTTT
. . TRBJ2-1 15 TRBV7-6 CASSELAVQGNEQFF TGTGCCAGCAGCGAGCTAGCGGTCCAGGGGAATGAGCAGTTCTTC
. . TRBJ2-7 12 TRBV6-5 CASSLDKIEQYF TGTGCCAGCAGCCTGGACAAGATCGAGCAGTACTTC
. . TRBJ2-7 16 TRBV7-9 CASSPPTGRNSYEQYF TGTGCCAGCAGCCCCCCCACAGGGCGGAACTCCTACGAGCAGTACTTC
once TRBD1 TRBJ1-5 13 TRBV10-3 CAIRGTGNQPQHF TGTGCCATCAGAGGGACAGGAAATCAGCCCCAGCATTTT
. TRBD1 TRBJ2-2 16 TRBV6-1 CASSDQGALNTGELFF TGTGCCAGCAGTGATCAGGGGGCACTGAACACCGGGGAGCTGTTTTTT
few . TRBJ1-1 13 TRBV9 CASSVGYNTEAFF TGTGCCAGCAGCGTAGGGTATAACACTGAAGCTTTCTTT
. . TRBJ2-1 16 TRBV7-9 CASSLSDLSSYNEQFF TGTGCCAGCAGCTTATCGGACCTCTCCTCCTACAATGAGCAGTTCTTC
. . TRBJ1-4 13 TRBV6-5 CASRQDLNEKLFF TGTGCCAGCAGACAAGACCTTAATGAAAAACTGTTTTTT
. . TRBJ2-7 12 TRBV7-2 CASSLVGNEQYF TGTGCCAGCAGCTTAGTAGGGAACGAGCAGTACTTC
. . TRBJ2-5 13 TRBV19 CASSSDPQETQYF TGTGCCAGTAGTTCTGACCCCCAAGAGACCCAGTACTTC
. . TRBJ2-6 13 TRBV13 CASTQSSANVLTF TGTGCCAGCACCCAAAGTTCGGCCAACGTCCTGACTTTC
. TRBD1 TRBJ2-1 16 TRBV4-1 CASSQTQGSSYNEQFF TGCGCCAGCAGCCAAACACAGGGGTCATCCTACAATGAGCAGTTCTTC
. TRBD1 TRBJ2-7 15 TRBV10-1 CASSGEGQGNYEQYF TGCGCCAGCAGTGGAGAGGGACAGGGCAACTACGAGCAGTACTTC
. TRBD2 TRBJ2-1 15 TRBV5-1 CASSLVAGGQNEQFF TGCGCCAGCAGCTTGGTAGCGGGAGGGCAGAATGAGCAGTTCTTC
once TRBD1 TRBJ2-5 16 TRBV15 CATSRPYRGREETQYF TGTGCCACCAGCCGACCGTACAGGGGGCGCGAGGAGACCCAGTACTTC
. TRBD2 TRBJ2-7 17 TRBV7-8 CASSLAWRRGVSYEQYF TGTGCCAGCAGCTTAGCTTGGCGGCGGGGGGTCTCCTACGAGCAGTACTTC
. TRBD2 TRBJ2-2 19 TRBV13 CASSSGLLAGGPNTGELFF TGTGCCAGCAGCTCTGGCCTGCTAGCGGGAGGGCCGAACACCGGGGAGCTGTTTTTT
. . TRBJ1-1 11 TRBV10-3 CAISEGTEAFF TGTGCCATCAGTGAGGGCACTGAAGCTTTCTTT
few . TRBJ1-1 14 TRBV27 CASKFRERVTEAFF TGTGCCAGCAAGTTTCGGGAGAGGGTCACTGAAGCTTTCTTT
. TRBD2 TRBJ2-7 14 TRBV4-1 CASQRTSGMYEQYF TGCGCCAGCCAACGGACTAGCGGGATGTACGAGCAGTACTTC
. TRBD2 TRBJ2-5 15 TRBV5-1 CASSAGTSGKETQYF TGCGCCAGCAGCGCTGGGACTAGCGGGAAAGAGACCCAGTACTTC
. . TRBJ2-1 16 TRBV6-1 CASSEWYRVSYNEQFF TGTGCCAGCAGTGAATGGTATAGGGTCTCCTACAATGAGCAGTTCTTC
. . TRBJ1-1 13 TRBV28 CASIPPWSTEAFF TGTGCCAGCATCCCACCTTGGAGCACTGAAGCTTTCTTT